These T cell receptor beta chains were read from a single sample in a study of T cells in Graves' hyperthyroidism and ophthalmopathy. MiXCR was run by TCRdb on the multiplex PCR reads, yielding one entry per CDR3 protein. The sample records about 480,000 distinct CDR3 sequences, 14% being singletons. The sequencing input was blood. These receptors were obtained from a woman in her late teens or twenties with Graves' hyperthyroidism. CDR3s include the opening cysteine and the closing phenylalanine or tryptophan. Each record gives: CDR3 DNA, CDR3 protein, clone size, J gene, D gene, V gene. D genes are given only for firm matches. For some rows the clone size is stated as once, few or many, or as a class when expanded; others skip it.

TGCGCCAGCAGCCAACCTATACAGAGTGCTAACACCATATATTTT	CASSQPIQSANTIYF	-	TRBJ1-3	-	TRBV4-1
TGTGCCAGCACCGTTGGAGGTGGCGGGAGGCCCGGGGAGCTGTTTTTT	CASTVGGGGRPGELFF	many	TRBJ2-2	TRBD2	TRBV12-3/TRBV12-4
TGCAGTGCTAGCCCCGTCTTGGAATTAGGTATCTCCGAGCAGTACTTC	CSASPVLELGISEQYF	-	TRBJ2-7	-	TRBV20-1
TGTGCCAGCACCCCTCCGGGACTCAGTTCCTACAATGAGCAGTTCTTC	CASTPPGLSSYNEQFF	few	TRBJ2-1	-	TRBV5-4
TGTGCCAGCAGCCCCGGAGGGGACGAGCAGTTCTTC	CASSPGGDEQFF	-	TRBJ2-1	-	TRBV12-3/TRBV12-4
TGTGCCACCAGTGATTTCCTCGAGCGGGGGACGAACACCGGGGAGCTGTTTTTT	CATSDFLERGTNTGELFF	-	TRBJ2-2	TRBD2	TRBV24-1
TGTGCCAGCAGCTTTCCCTTAGGGAGTATATACTTC	CASSFPLGSIYF	-	TRBJ2-5	-	TRBV7-8
TGCAGTCCAAGGGGCGGGAGGGGAGACAATGAGCAGTTCTTC	CSPRGGRGDNEQFF	many	TRBJ2-1	TRBD2	TRBV20-1
TGTGCCAGCAGCTTAGGTCCCGCGAACTACGAGCAGTACTTC	CASSLGPANYEQYF	many	TRBJ2-7	-	TRBV7-3
TGTGCCAGCAGCCAAAGAGCTAACTATGGCTACACCTTC	CASSQRANYGYTF	-	TRBJ1-2	-	TRBV3-1
TGTGCCAGCAGTTACACAGGGACTAGCCGAATGGAAACTGAGCAGTTCTTC	CASSYTGTSRMETEQFF	many	TRBJ2-1	TRBD2	TRBV6-5
TGCGCCAGCAGGACACAGGGACGGGAGAAGGGGTACGAGCAGTACTTC	CASRTQGREKGYEQYF	few	TRBJ2-7	-	TRBV10-1
TGTGCCTGGAGTGTAACCATTAAGGAGACCCAGTACTTC	CAWSVTIKETQYF	few	TRBJ2-5	-	TRBV30
TGTGCCAGCAGTTTAGCAAGCGTTGGGGGGCGGCGTGGCTACACCTTC	CASSLASVGGRRGYTF	many	TRBJ1-2	-	TRBV12-3/TRBV12-4
TGCGCCAGCAGCCAAGAGCAAGGGTACGGCGGGGAGCTGTTTTTT	CASSQEQGYGGELFF	few	TRBJ2-2	-	TRBV4-1
TGTGCCAGCAGCCGAGCAGGGGGCGGGACTGGGGAGCTGTTTTTT	CASSRAGGGTGELFF	-	TRBJ2-2	TRBD1	TRBV14
TGTGCCAGCAGTTTTTCGCCAGGTACTGATGAGCAGTTCTTC	CASSFSPGTDEQFF	many	TRBJ2-1	-	TRBV12-3/TRBV12-4
TGTGCCAGCAGCTTAGCAGGGGGGGCCACTGAAGCTTTCTTT	CASSLAGGATEAFF	many	TRBJ1-1	TRBD1	TRBV11-2
TGTGCCAGCAGTGAATATCTGGAAGACGAGCAGTACTTC	CASSEYLEDEQYF	few	TRBJ2-7	-	TRBV25-1
TGTGCCACTCAACCGGGACAGAACTACGAGCAGTACTTC	CATQPGQNYEQYF	many	TRBJ2-7	TRBD1	TRBV24-1
TGTGCCAGCAGTTTACGGACAGGGGTTTCCAAAAACATTCAGTACTTC	CASSLRTGVSKNIQYF	many	TRBJ2-4	TRBD1	TRBV27
TGTGCCACCAGCAGAGACCGTCAGGGCGGGGAGACCCAGTACTTC	CATSRDRQGGETQYF	many	TRBJ2-5	-	TRBV15
TGCGCCAGCAGCTATCGGACAGGGGGCGAAGTCGGCTACACCTTC	CASSYRTGGEVGYTF	few	TRBJ1-2	TRBD1	TRBV4-1
TGTGCCACCAGTTTAGGTGGGGTAGGCGGAAACACCATATATTTT	CATSLGGVGGNTIYF	-	TRBJ1-3	-	TRBV12-3/TRBV12-4
TGTGCCAGCAGTCCCGTGCGGGAGGGGCGTAATGAGCAGTTCTTC	CASSPVREGRNEQFF	-	TRBJ2-1	TRBD2	TRBV12-3/TRBV12-4
TGTGCCACCAGTGAGATAGGCTCGGGATGGTTCTTC	CATSEIGSGWFF	-	TRBJ2-1	-	TRBV24-1
TGCAGTGCTAGAGAAAGACCGAATAGCAATCAGCCCCAGCATTTT	CSARERPNSNQPQHF	many	TRBJ1-5	-	TRBV20-1
TGTGCCAGCAGCTTATCAGCGGGGGACAGGGGTACACCCCTCCACTTT	CASSLSAGDRGTPLHF	many	TRBJ1-6	TRBD1	TRBV11-2
TGTGCCAGCAGTCCCCTACTAGCGCCTAGCACAGATACGCAGTATTTT	CASSPLLAPSTDTQYF	many	TRBJ2-3	TRBD2	TRBV12-3/TRBV12-4
TGTGCCAGCAGCTCAGCGAGGGACAGGGTGAAACTGTTTTTT	CASSSARDRVKLFF	-	TRBJ1-4	TRBD1	TRBV7-9
TGTGCCAGCAGCCATGGGACCGGGCGCGGCTATGGCTACACCTTC	CASSHGTGRGYGYTF	many	TRBJ1-2	-	TRBV3-1
TGCAGCGTTGAGCGGCAGCCTTGGGGCTACACCTTC	CSVERQPWGYTF	many	TRBJ1-2	-	TRBV29-1
TGTGCCAGCAGAAGGGGGAGCTCCTACAATGAGCAGTTCTTC	CASRRGSSYNEQFF	many	TRBJ2-1	-	TRBV27
TGTGCCTGGGGCTCCTCCCAGACAGGGAGGTACGATGGCTACACCTTC	CAWGSSQTGRYDGYTF	many	TRBJ1-2	TRBD1	TRBV30
TGTGCCATCAGGGAGGGACAGATCACAGATACGCAGTATTTT	CAIREGQITDTQYF	many	TRBJ2-3	-	TRBV10-3
TGTGCCAGCAGTTTCGCCGAGAACTATGGCTACACCTTC	CASSFAENYGYTF	many	TRBJ1-2	-	TRBV12-3/TRBV12-4
TGCGCCAGCAGCCCGGACAGCACCTACAATGAGCAGTTCTTC	CASSPDSTYNEQFF	many	TRBJ2-1	-	TRBV5-1
TGCAGTGCTAGCTCTGGGTTCGACGGCTACACCTTC	CSASSGFDGYTF	few	TRBJ1-2	-	TRBV20-1
TGTGCCAGCAGTGAAGTTAAAGGACAGGGCAGCTATGGCTACACCTTC	CASSEVKGQGSYGYTF	many	TRBJ1-2	TRBD1	TRBV6-1
TGCGCCAGCAGCCCGGAACAGGTCTACGAGCAGTACTTC	CASSPEQVYEQYF	-	TRBJ2-7	-	TRBV5-1
TGTGCCAGCAGTGATCCAGAGGTACAGAGCACAGATACGCAGTATTTT	CASSDPEVQSTDTQYF	many	TRBJ2-3	-	TRBV2
TGTGCCAGCAGCTTACCCCCGAACACTGAAGCTTTCTTT	CASSLPPNTEAFF	many	TRBJ1-1	-	TRBV7-6
TGCAGCGTTGACTCAGCGGTAAGAGGCGAGCAGTACTTC	CSVDSAVRGEQYF	many	TRBJ2-7	-	TRBV29-1
TGTGCCAGCAGCTCAAAAGGAGGAGAAAAACTGTTTTTT	CASSSKGGEKLFF	many	TRBJ1-4	-	TRBV6-1
TGTGCCAGCAGCTTAGGCGGGGGACTACTGGCAGATACGCAGTATTTT	CASSLGGGLLADTQYF	few	TRBJ2-3	TRBD2	TRBV7-7
TGTGCCAGCAGTGAATTAGGACGAAACTATGGCTACACCTTC	CASSELGRNYGYTF	few	TRBJ1-2	-	TRBV6-1
TGTGCCAGCAGCCAGGAGAACAGGGTTACTGAAGCTTTCTTT	CASSQENRVTEAFF	-	TRBJ1-1	-	TRBV3-1
TGTGCCAGCAGGCGAATGGGCGGAGCGGGAGCGGGGACCGGGGAGCTGTTTTTT	CASRRMGGAGAGTGELFF	many	TRBJ2-2	TRBD2	TRBV14
TGCAGTGCTAGGGACGACAGAACCAGCTCTGGGGCCAACGTCCTGACTTTC	CSARDDRTSSGANVLTF	-	TRBJ2-6	-	TRBV20-1
TGTGCCAGCAGTTTAGATCGGGAGGTCAAAATTAAAAACATTCAGTACTTC	CASSLDREVKIKNIQYF	many	TRBJ2-4	TRBD2	TRBV28
TGTGCCAGCAGCTTAGATCAAACTAGCGGGAGTAATGAGCAGTTCTTC	CASSLDQTSGSNEQFF	many	TRBJ2-1	TRBD2	TRBV11-3
TGTGCCAGCAGTGTGAGGAGTAACGCTGAAGCTTTCTTT	CASSVRSNAEAFF	many	TRBJ1-1	-	TRBV2
TGTGCCATCAGTGAGACAGGGGGCGCATGGTCTGGGGCCAACGTCCTGACTTTC	CAISETGGAWSGANVLTF	-	TRBJ2-6	TRBD1	TRBV10-3
TGTGCCAGCAGTTACGGCCGGCTGGACAATGAGCAGTTCTTC	CASSYGRLDNEQFF	many	TRBJ2-1	-	TRBV6-5
TGTGCCAGCAGCTTATTGCAGGGTCCGGGGGGGGAGCTGTTTTTT	CASSLLQGPGGELFF	many	TRBJ2-2	-	TRBV7-8
TGTGCCAGCAGTGAAGTGCCCGCAGATACGCAGTATTTT	CASSEVPADTQYF	few	TRBJ2-3	-	TRBV6-1
TGCAGCGTTGAGGTTGGACAGATTAACACCGGGGAGCTGTTTTTT	CSVEVGQINTGELFF	-	TRBJ2-2	-	TRBV29-1
TGTGCCAGCAGTTTTAGAGGGGGCAGTGAAAAACTGTTTTTT	CASSFRGGSEKLFF	many	TRBJ1-4	TRBD1	TRBV12-3/TRBV12-4
TGCAGTGCTAGCGCCGACACTTACAATGAGCAGTTCTTC	CSASADTYNEQFF	many	TRBJ2-1	-	TRBV20-1